The next 18 T cell receptor beta chains were all read from a single sample in a study of type 1 regulatory T cells. Each CDR3 protein is one row after TCRdb ran MiXCR on the reads. The sample includes roughly 65,000 distinct CDR3 sequences, more than 45% of them seen just once. No antigen is known for these receptors. Sequencing was carried out using cultured non-Tr1 T cells, either the whole culture or a sorted T cell fraction (not recorded which). The receptors were gathered from a human donor in good health.

This clonotype was observed a few times. V and J are TRBV7-2 and TRBJ1-4; D is unclear. CDR1 and CDR2 from the germline V gene are SGHTA and FQGNSA. There are 12 residues in the CDR3. V shed 5 bases and J shed 8 bases, with 9 bases lying between them. DNA for the CDR3: TGTGCCAGCAGCCGGAAGTCGGAAAAACTGTTTTTT. Residues: CASSRKSEKLFF.

On this clonotype: This may stem from a read error, because a much larger clone lies one nucleotide away. V and J are TRBV10-3 and TRBJ1-2; maybe TRBD1 (6 bases). The germline gives CDR1 ENHRY, CDR2 SYGVKD. Trimming left V 4 bases short and J 6 bases short, with 15 bases between. The CDR3 is 14 residues long. DNA for the CDR3: TGTGCCATCAGTGCGGGGGCGGGGAACCATGGCTACACCTTC. This gives the protein CAISAGAGNHGYTF.

V usage is TRBV5-1 and J usage is TRBJ2-3; 9 nucleotides align to TRBD2. Germline V gene data show CDR1 as SGHRS and CDR2 as YFSETQ. The CDR3 sequence is 15 residues long. The V gene end was trimmed by 4 bases and the J gene end by 1 base; junction bases not matched to a gene: 4. CDR3 DNA: TGCGCCAGCAGCGTTAGCGGGGGAGGCACAGATACGCAGTATTTT. Translating gives CASSVSGGGTDTQYF.

V usage is TRBV19 and J usage is TRBJ1-1, with TRBD1 identical over 7 bases. This CDR3 is built from 14 residues. V shed 7 bases, J shed 5 bases, and the junction held 10 bases outside the gene matches. Germline loops: CDR1 LNHDA, CDR2 SQIVND (reference sequence). CDR3 residues: CASKASQGRTEAFF. The CDR3 DNA reads as TGTGCCAGTAAGGCCTCACAGGGGAGAACTGAAGCTTTCTTT.

This chain links TRBV7-3 with TRBJ1-1, with 9 bases lining up with TRBD1. The germline V gene encodes CDR1 SGHTA and CDR2 FQGTGA. The trim removed 2 bases at V and 11 bases at J, leaving 3 bases unmatched. There are 12 residues in the CDR3. Written as DNA, the CDR3 is TGTGCCAGCAGCTTAGGGACAGGGTTTGCTTTCTTT. Translated, it gives CASSLGTGFAFF.

The CDR3 nucleotides read TGTGCCAGCAGTGAAAACTATGATAGCAATGAGCAGTTCTTC. It is translated as CASSENYDSNEQFF. The rearrangement links TRBV25-1 to TRBJ2-1; D is unresolved. Germline lookup yields CDR1 MGHDK and CDR2 SYGVNS. V lost 2 bases, J lost 6 bases, and 11 bases lay in between. The CDR3 is 14 amino acids. The full variable domain, in which reference TRBV25-1 and TRBJ2-1 provide the parts outside the CDR3, is EADIYQTPRYLVIGTGKKITLECSQTMGHDKMYWYQQDPGMELHLIHYSYGVNSTEKGDLSSESTVSRIRTEHFPLTLESARPSHTSQYLCASSENYDSNEQFFGPGTRLTVL.

V gene TRBV10-3 combines with J gene TRBJ2-3; unclear D gene. The V end lost 3 bases, the J end lost 3 bases, and 4 bases lay between the germline ends. The CDR3 consists of 12 residues. The germline gives CDR1 ENHRY, CDR2 SYGVKD. DNA for the CDR3: TGTGCCATCAGTGATCGGACAGATACGCAGTATTTT. This gives the protein CAISDRTDTQYF.

This clonotype was observed once. The chain joins TRBV20-1 to TRBJ1-2; 9 positions match TRBD1. The germline V gene encodes CDR1 DFQATT and CDR2 SNEGSKA (reference sequence). CDR3 length: 14 residues. The ends lost 1 base at V and 8 bases at J; junction bases unmatched: 8. CDR3 loop: CSARAGTGMGGYTF. CDR3 nucleotide sequence: TGCAGTGCTAGAGCCGGGACAGGGATGGGAGGCTACACCTTC.

The chain joins TRBV6-2 or TRBV6-3 to TRBJ2-1; the D gene is possibly TRBD2 (6 bases). V shed 2 bases and J shed 0 bases, with 14 bases lying between them. Per germline, CDR1 MNHEY and CDR2 SVGEGT. This CDR3 region has 17 residues. CDR3: CASSYGSGVGSYNEQFF. The CDR3 DNA is TGTGCCAGCAGTTACGGATCGGGGGTCGGCTCCTACAATGAGCAGTTCTTC.

The V call is TRBV5-1, the J call TRBJ2-7; TRBD2 might be the D (6 bases). The germline V gene encodes CDR1 SGHRS and CDR2 YFSETQ. This CDR3 contains 13 residues. V was pared by 5 bases and J by 4 bases, with 13 bases between. The CDR3 sequence: CASSRRAAYEQYF. CDR3 bases: TGCGCCAGCAGTCGGAGGGCGGCTTACGAGCAGTACTTC. The variable domain in full, completed from reference TRBV5-1 and TRBJ2-7, reads KAGVTQTPRYLIKTRGQQVTLSCSPISGHRSVSWYQQTPGQGLQFLFEYFSETQRNKGNFPGRFSGRQFSNSRSEMNVSTLELGDSALYLCASSRRAAYEQYFGPGTRLTVT.

The genes are TRBV3-1 and TRBJ2-5; 9 positions agree with TRBD1. The germline gives CDR1 LGHDT, CDR2 YNNKEL (reference sequence). The CDR3 contains 14 residues. Trimming took 3 bases from V and 5 from J; bases not matched to a gene: 4. The CDR3 nucleotides read TGTGCCAGCAGCCAGCGAGACAGGGGGGAGACCCAGTACTTC. Translation: CASSQRDRGETQYF.

In this sample, this clonotype turned up a few times. The chain couples TRBV19 to TRBJ1-1; 7 bases map to TRBD1. The CDR3 has 13 residues. Trimming took 6 bases from V and 7 from J; bases not matched to a gene: 8. Germline assignment: CDR1 LNHDA and CDR2 SQIVND (reference sequence). In nucleotides, the CDR3 is TGTGCCAGTAGCCGGGACAGAGGAGGTGAAGCTTTCTTT. This translates into CASSRDRGGEAFF. Together with reference TRBV19 and TRBJ1-1, the CDR3 gives the full variable domain: DGGITQSPKYLFRKEGQNVTLSCEQNLNHDAMYWYRQDPGQGLRLIYYSQIVNDFQKGDIAEGYSVSREKKESFPLTVTSAQKNPTAFYLCASSRDRGGEAFFGQGTRLTVV.

The chain combines TRBV7-2 with TRBJ1-1; TRBD1 might be the D (5 bases). V gave up 5 bases and J gave up 4 bases, with 17 bases separating them. CDR3 length: 15 residues. Germline loops: CDR1 SGHTA, CDR2 FQGNSA. The CDR3 sequence: CASSLPTGVGTEAFF. The CDR3 DNA sequence: TGTGCCAGCAGCCTCCCTACGGGGGTGGGCACTGAAGCTTTCTTT. The whole variable domain, filled in from reference TRBV7-2 and TRBJ1-1, reads GAGVSQSPSNKVTEKGKDVELRCDPISGHTALYWYRQSLGQGLEFLIYFQGNSAPDKSGLPSDRFSAERTGGSVSTLTIQRTQQEDSAVYLCASSLPTGVGTEAFFGQGTRLTVV.

This clonotype has more than one count but fewer than ten. CDR3 in amino acids: CASRTAVYGYTF. The CDR3 DNA is TGTGCCAGCAGGACGGCGGTCTATGGCTACACCTTC. This chain joins TRBV6-2 or TRBV6-3 and TRBJ1-2; D gene ambiguous. Per the germline V gene, CDR1 is MNHEY and CDR2 is SVGEGT. The CDR3 is 12 amino acids. The V end was cut by 6 bases, the J end by 4 bases, with 9 bases between.

The chain recombines TRBV12-3 or TRBV12-4 with TRBJ2-3; 9 bases are shared with TRBD1. This CDR3 is built from 15 residues. With 6 bases clipped from V and 3 bases from J, the junction kept 7 bases outside the gene matches. In DNA, the CDR3 is TGTGCCAGCAGCCGCAGGACAGGGGCAACAGATACGCAGTATTTT. As protein: CASSRRTGATDTQYF.

The chain uses TRBV3-1 and TRBJ2-7; the D is unclear. Trimming shortened V by 0 bases and J by 3 bases, and 9 bases separated the two germline ends. Germline values: CDR1 LGHDT, CDR2 YNNKEL (reference sequence). The CDR3 consists of 14 residues. CDR3 in DNA: TGTGCCAGCAGCCAAGATTCTATGTTCTACGAGCAGTACTTC. Translated: CASSQDSMFYEQYF.

This chain's CDR3 is CASSPGQGGEKLFF. For the CDR3, the DNA is TGTGCCAGTAGCCCGGGACAGGGGGGAGAAAAACTGTTTTTT. The rearrangement joins TRBV19 to TRBJ1-4; 11 nucleotides line up with TRBD1. CDR1 is LNHDA and CDR2 is SQIVND in the germline V gene (reference sequence). Trimming took 6 bases from V and 8 from J; bases not matched to a gene: 5. The CDR3 is 14 residues long.

The genes are TRBV30 and TRBJ2-7, with D possibly being TRBD1 (6 bases). The CDR3 is made up of 13 amino acids. The germline V gene has CDR1 GTSNPN and CDR2 SVGIG (reference sequence). Trimming shortened V by 3 bases and J by 0 bases, and 9 bases separated the two germline ends. CDR3 protein: CAWRTGGSYEQYF. CDR3 nucleotide sequence: TGTGCCTGGAGGACAGGCGGCTCCTACGAGCAGTACTTC.